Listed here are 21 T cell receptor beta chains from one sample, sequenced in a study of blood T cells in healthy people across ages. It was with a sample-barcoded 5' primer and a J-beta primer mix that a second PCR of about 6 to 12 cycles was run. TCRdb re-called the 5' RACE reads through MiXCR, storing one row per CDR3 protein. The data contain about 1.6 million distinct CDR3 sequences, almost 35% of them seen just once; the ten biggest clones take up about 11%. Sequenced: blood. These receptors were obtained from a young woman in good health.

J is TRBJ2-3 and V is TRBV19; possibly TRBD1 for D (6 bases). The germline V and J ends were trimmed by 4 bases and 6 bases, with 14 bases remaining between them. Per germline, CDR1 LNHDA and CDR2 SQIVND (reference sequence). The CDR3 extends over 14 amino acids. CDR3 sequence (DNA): TGTGCCAGTAGTAAACAGGGCTTTGAGGATACGCAGTATTTT. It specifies CASSKQGFEDTQYF.

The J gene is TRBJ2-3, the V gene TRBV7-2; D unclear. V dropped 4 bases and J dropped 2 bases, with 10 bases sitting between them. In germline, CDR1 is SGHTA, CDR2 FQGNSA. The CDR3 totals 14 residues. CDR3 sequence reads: CASSCRRSTDTQYF. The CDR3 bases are TGTGCCAGCAGCTGCCGTCGGTCCACAGATACGCAGTATTTT.

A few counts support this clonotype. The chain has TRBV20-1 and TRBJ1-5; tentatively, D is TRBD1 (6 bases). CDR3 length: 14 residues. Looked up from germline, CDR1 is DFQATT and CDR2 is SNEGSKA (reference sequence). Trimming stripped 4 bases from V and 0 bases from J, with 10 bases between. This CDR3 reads CSAKGEFSNQPQHF. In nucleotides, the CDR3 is TGCAGTGCTAAGGGGGAATTTAGCAATCAGCCCCAGCATTTT.

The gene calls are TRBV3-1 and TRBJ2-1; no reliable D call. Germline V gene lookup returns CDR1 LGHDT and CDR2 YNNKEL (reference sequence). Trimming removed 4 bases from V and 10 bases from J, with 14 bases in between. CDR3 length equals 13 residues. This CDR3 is CASSPGHIGEQFF. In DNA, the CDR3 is TGTGCCAGCAGCCCCGGCCACATCGGGGAGCAGTTCTTC.

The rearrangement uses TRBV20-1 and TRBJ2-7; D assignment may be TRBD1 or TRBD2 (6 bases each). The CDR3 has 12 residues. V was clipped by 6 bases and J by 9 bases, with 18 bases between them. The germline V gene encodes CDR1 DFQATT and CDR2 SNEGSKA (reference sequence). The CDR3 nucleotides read TGCAGTGCCAGATGGGGGGCAGAGGGGCAGTACTTC. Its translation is CSARWGAEGQYF.

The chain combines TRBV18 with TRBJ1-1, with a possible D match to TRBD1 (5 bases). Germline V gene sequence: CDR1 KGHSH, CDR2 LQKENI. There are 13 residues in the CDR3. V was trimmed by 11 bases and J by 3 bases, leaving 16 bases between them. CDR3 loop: CAGGAGLDTEAFF. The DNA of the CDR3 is TGTGCCGGAGGGGCCGGTTTGGACACTGAAGCTTTCTTT.

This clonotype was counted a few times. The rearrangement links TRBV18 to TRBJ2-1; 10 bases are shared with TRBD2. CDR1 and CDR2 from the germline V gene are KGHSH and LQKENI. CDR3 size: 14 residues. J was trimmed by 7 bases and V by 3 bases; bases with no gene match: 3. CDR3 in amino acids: CASSPELAGNEQFF. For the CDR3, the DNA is TGTGCCAGCTCACCGGAACTAGCGGGGAATGAGCAGTTCTTC.

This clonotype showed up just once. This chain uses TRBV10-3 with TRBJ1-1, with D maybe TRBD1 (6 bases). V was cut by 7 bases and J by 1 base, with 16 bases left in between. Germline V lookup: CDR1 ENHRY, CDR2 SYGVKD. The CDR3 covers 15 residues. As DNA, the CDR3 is TGTGCCATCAAGGTAGGGGACATGTCGAACACTGAAGCTTTCTTT. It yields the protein CAIKVGDMSNTEAFF.

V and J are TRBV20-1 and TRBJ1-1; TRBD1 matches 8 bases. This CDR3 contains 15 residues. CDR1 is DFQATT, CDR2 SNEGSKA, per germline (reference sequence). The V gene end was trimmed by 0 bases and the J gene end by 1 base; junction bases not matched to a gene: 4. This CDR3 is CSARDLQGANTEAFF. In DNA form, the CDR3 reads TGCAGTGCTAGAGATTTGCAGGGGGCGAACACTGAAGCTTTCTTT.

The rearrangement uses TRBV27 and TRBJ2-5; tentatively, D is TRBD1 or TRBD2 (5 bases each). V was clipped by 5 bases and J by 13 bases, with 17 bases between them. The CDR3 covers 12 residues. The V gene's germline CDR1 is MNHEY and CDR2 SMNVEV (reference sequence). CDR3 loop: CASSTSERGRYF. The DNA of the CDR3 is TGTGCCAGCAGTACCTCCGAACGGGGCCGGTACTTC.

In DNA, the CDR3 is TGCAGCGTTCGGCGGCACCGTCAAGAGACCCAGTACTTC. As protein: CSVRRHRQETQYF. The V and J genes are TRBV29-1 and TRBJ2-5; D uncertain. The CDR3 is made up of 13 amino acids. Trimming shortened V by 5 bases and J by 2 bases, and 12 bases separated the two germline ends. Germline lookup yields CDR1 SQVTM and CDR2 ANQGSEA.

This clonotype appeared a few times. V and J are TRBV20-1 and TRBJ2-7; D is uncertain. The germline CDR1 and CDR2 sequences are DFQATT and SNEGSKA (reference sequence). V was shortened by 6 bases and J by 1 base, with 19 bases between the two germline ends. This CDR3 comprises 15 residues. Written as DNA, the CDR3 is TGCAGTGCCCCCCCTTACAACAAAGCTTCCTACGAGCAGTACTTC. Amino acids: CSAPPYNKASYEQYF.

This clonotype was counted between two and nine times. The CDR3 loop reads CASSPLGTVESYEQYF. In DNA form, the CDR3 reads TGTGCCAGCAGCCCGCTAGGGACAGTCGAGTCCTACGAGCAGTACTTC. V usage is TRBV7-9 and J usage is TRBJ2-7, with 7 bases that match TRBD1. CDR1 SEHNR and CDR2 FQNEAQ come from the germline V gene (reference sequence). Trimming at V came to 5 bases and at J to 1 base, leaving 11 bases not matched to a gene. The CDR3 loop spans 16 amino acids.

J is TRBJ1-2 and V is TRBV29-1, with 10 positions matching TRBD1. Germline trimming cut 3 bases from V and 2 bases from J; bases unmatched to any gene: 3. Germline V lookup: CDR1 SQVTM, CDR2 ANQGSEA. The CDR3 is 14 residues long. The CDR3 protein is CSVEGTGANYGYTF. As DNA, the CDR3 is TGCAGCGTTGAGGGGACAGGGGCCAACTATGGCTACACCTTC.

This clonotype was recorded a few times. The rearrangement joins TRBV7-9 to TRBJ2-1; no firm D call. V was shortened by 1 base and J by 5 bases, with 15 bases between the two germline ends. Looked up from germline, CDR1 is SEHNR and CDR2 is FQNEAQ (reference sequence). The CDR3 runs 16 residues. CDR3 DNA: TGTGCCAGCAGCTTAGGACTTGCACCCCAAAACAATGAGCAGTTCTTC. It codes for CASSLGLAPQNNEQFF.

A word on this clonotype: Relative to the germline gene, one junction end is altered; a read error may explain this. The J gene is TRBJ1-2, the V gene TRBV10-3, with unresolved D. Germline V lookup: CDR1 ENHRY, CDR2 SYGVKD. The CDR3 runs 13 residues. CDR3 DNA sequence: TGTGCCATCGGTGAGTCATTTAACTATGGCTACACCTTC. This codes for CAIGESFNYGYTF.

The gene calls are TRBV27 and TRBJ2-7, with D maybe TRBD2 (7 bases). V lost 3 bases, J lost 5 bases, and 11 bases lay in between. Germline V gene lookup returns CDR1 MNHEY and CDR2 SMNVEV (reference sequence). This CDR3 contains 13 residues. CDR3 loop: CASSFGGLDEQYF. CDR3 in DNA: TGTGCCAGCAGTTTCGGGGGGCTCGACGAGCAGTACTTC.

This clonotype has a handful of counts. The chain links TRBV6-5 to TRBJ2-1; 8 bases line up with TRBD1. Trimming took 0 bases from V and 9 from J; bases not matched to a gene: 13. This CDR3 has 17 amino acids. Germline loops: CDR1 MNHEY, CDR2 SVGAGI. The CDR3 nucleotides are TGTGCCAGCAGTTACTCGATCGGTGTCTCAGGGGGCGGTGAGCAGTTCTTC. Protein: CASSYSIGVSGGGEQFF.

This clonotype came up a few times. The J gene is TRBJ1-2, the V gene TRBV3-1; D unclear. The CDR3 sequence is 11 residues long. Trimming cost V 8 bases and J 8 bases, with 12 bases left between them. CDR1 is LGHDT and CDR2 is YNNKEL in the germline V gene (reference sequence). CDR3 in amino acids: CASSVGRGYTF. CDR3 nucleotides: TGTGCCAGCTCCGTCGGGAGAGGCTACACCTTC.

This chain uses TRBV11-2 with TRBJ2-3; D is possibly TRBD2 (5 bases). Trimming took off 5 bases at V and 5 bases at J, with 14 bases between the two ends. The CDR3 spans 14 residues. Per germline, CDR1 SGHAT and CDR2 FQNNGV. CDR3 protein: CASSPTGTGDTQYF. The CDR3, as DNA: TGTGCCAGCAGCCCGACGGGAACCGGAGATACGCAGTATTTT.

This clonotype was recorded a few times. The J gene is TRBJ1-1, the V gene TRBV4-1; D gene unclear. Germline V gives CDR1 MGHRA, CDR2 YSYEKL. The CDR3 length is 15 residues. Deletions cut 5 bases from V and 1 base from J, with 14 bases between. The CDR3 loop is CASSSHSGTNTEAFF. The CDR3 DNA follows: TGCGCCAGCAGCTCGCACAGCGGCACGAACACTGAAGCTTTCTTT.